This T cell receptor beta chain was recorded in a study of monozygotic twins with cystic fibrosis (dated by TCRdb to about 2021). At the level of the whole study: Barcoded libraries were made from around 3 micrograms of fragmented DNA using about 14 PCR cycles. The cohort comprised ten female and six male twin pairs aged roughly 2.0 to 40 years, median about 9.3 years, mostly children and adolescents. To gauge how much genetics shapes V and J gene usage, the researchers compared TCR beta repertoires both within and across 16 monozygotic twin pairs who have cystic fibrosis. Data for three of the twin pairs had been reported earlier in a different context. On the day of blood sampling, twins were ranked among 1,060 cohort participants for weight-for-height and for FEVPerc (FEV1 disease centile). On the study overall, not on this receptor specifically: Monozygotic CF twin pairs shared significantly more nucleotide-identical clonotypes within each pair than unrelated CF individuals shared with one another (P = 0.000026, Mann-Whitney). Simpson clonality was generally low (median approximately 0.009), suggesting a naive-dominated repertoire, with higher clonality in the most severely affected patients. No association turned up between shared CDR3 numbers and age, concordance or disease severity, and the cohort was small. V gene usage was most similar to the co-twin for 13 of 16 pairs, and J usage for 8 of 16 pairs, suggesting genetic constraints.

The twin pairs came from the European Cystic Fibrosis Twin and Sibling Study Cohort, a cohort that recruited patients from over a hundred CF clinics across 14 European countries. Zygosity and CFTR genotype were confirmed in-house, and zygosity was tested by multiplex PCR of nine short tandem repeat loci. Peripheral blood was sampled from each twin, with clinical parameters recorded on the day of blood sampling. Genomic DNA was isolated from peripheral blood cells with phenol/chloroform and kept in TE buffer at 4 degrees C. Turning to this clone: Its specific antigen is unknown. The record has no base qualities; no much larger clone is one base away.

From its cysteine to its phenylalanine, the CDR3 spans 16 amino acids. CDR3 DNA only is kept here, 48 bases in frame from base 1. According to the germline V gene, CDR1 reads SGHRS and CDR2 reads YFSETQ. Between the V and J ends, shortened by 0 bases and 1 base respectively, the junction contains 10 bases. TCR beta CDR3 regions were amplified by multiplex PCR with the immunoSEQ immune profiling system according to the manufacturer's instructions. Sequencing was performed on an Illumina NextSeq system. In the source study's methods: Sequence data were processed on the immunoSEQ Analyzer platform, and clonality was computed as the square root of Simpson's index of productive rearrangements. Similarity in V and J usage was quantified by Jensen-Shannon distance, and CDR3 generation probabilities were calculated with OLGA. The immuneACCESS database (August 2020) and VDJdb (December 2020) were searched for shared CDR3 sequences. The table comes from immuneACCESS by way of TCRdb, which keeps in-frame sequences with V and J called. Part of the clones is missing from these tables; in studies checked, under half for an unresolved V gene and the rest for unknown reasons. V, J and clone size are those of that table, while D and trimming were read from the DNA. The sample has approximately 28,000 clones on record, around 85% of them singletons. The ten largest clones represent 0.88% of the sample.

The rearrangement joined TRBV5-1 to TRBJ2-2, with TRBD2 tentatively as D gene (5 bases match). This clonotype was obtained from a girl aged 2 to 10 with cystic fibrosis. The sequenced material came from blood. CDR3 reads: CASSLGFGGNTGELFF. The nucleotide sequence is TGCGCCAGCAGCTTGGGGTTTGGAGGGAACACCGGGGAGCTGTTTTTT.